This TCR beta chain originates from a study of T cells in Graves' hyperthyroidism and ophthalmopathy. Disease duration under 2 months; hyperthyroidism patients were aged 18 to 65. The study left out patients who had uncontrolled infection, other autoimmune disease, pregnancy or lactation. With respect to this clonotype: The antigen is not known.

Germline V CDR1 and CDR2: DFQATT, SNEGSKA (reference sequence). This CDR3 comprises 12 residues. The J segment lost 7 bases and the V segment lost 6 bases, leaving 7 bases of the junction unmatched. Researchers amplified the TCR beta CDR3 regions from RNA transcripts. A first-round RT-PCR of the TCR CDR3 used the HTBI primer set. TCRdb independently ran MiXCR on the multiplex PCR reads; one entry per CDR3 protein. The profile shows around 440,000 distinct CDR3 sequences, 15% to 18% of them singletons. General study findings and limits: Most thyroid clonotypes with frequency above 0.001 were detected in blood.

This chain uses TRBV20-1 with TRBJ1-2; 8 positions match TRBD1. Sequencing was carried out using blood. This TCR was recovered from a woman aged 18-30 years with Graves' hyperthyroidism. This chain's CDR3 is CSARQGAGGYTF. CDR3 in DNA: TGCAGTGCAAGGCAGGGGGCGGGTGGCTACACCTTC.